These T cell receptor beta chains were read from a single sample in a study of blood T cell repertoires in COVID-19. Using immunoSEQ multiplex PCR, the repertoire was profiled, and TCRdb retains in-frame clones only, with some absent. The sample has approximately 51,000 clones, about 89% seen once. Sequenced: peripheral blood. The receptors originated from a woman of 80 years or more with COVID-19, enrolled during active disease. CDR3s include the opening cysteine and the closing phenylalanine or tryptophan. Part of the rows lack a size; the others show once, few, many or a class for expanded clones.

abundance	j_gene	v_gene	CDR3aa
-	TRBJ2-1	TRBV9	CASSVAEGEQFF
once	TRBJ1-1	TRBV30	CAWSSTQNTEAFF
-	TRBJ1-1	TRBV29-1	CSVRQGPNTEAFF
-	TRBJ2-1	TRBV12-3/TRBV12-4	CASTLTGGPEFF
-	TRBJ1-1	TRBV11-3	CASRRRGNTEAFF
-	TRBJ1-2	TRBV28	CASSLAQGRYGYTF
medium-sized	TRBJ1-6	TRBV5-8	CASSQDRGNSPLHF
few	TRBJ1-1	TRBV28	CASTQAGWAEAFF
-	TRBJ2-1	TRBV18	CASSREGSIRNEQFF
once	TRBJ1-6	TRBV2	CASSASQGRSPLHF
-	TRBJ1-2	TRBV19	CASSTTGGTNYGYTF
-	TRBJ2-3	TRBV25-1	CASSDQAGLGADTQYF
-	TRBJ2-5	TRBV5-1	CASSLGSGGPLGQETQYF
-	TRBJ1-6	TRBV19	CASSSRTARGSPLHF
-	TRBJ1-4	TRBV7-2	CASSLDVTGVTNEKLFF
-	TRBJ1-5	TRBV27	CASSFRGLSQPQHF
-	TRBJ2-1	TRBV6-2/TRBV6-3	CASSYFSGTSGTYNEQFF